A selection of T cell receptor beta chains follows, all from one sample in a study of radiotherapy plus CTLA-4 blockade in lung cancer. Sequenced by immunoSEQ multiplex PCR; TCRdb stores in-frame clones only, minus some. The sample carries some 37,000 clones, about 80% recorded once. The sequencing used peripheral blood, collected from a patient treated with radiotherapy plus ipilimumab. The receptor set was obtained from a human donor with non-small cell lung cancer who had stable disease on radiotherapy plus ipilimumab. The CDR3 runs from the conserved cysteine through the conserved F or W. The order of the fields is J gene, D gene, V gene, clone size, CDR3 DNA, CDR3 protein. The D gene is left open where the match is weak. A row's size may be missing; if present it is once, few, many or a size class.

TRBJ1-5,TRBD1,TRBV18,NA,TGTGCCAGCTCACCAGATACCCGGGACAGGGTGTATTTT,CASSPDTRDRVYF
TRBJ1-6,NA,TRBV28,NA,TGTGCCAGCAGTCCGTCGGACAGTAATTCACCCCTCCACTTT,CASSPSDSNSPLHF
TRBJ2-1,NA,TRBV9,NA,TGTGCCAGCAGCGTTGAGTCAGATGAGCAGTTCTTC,CASSVESDEQFF
TRBJ2-3,NA,TRBV12-5,NA,TGTGCTAGTGGTTTGGCATACAGGGAATCGGAGGTAGATACGCAGTATTTT,CASGLAYRESEVDTQYF
TRBJ1-1,NA,TRBV18,NA,TGTGCCAGCTCACCTCTGGGGGGGACTGAAGCTTTCTTT,CASSPLGGTEAFF
TRBJ2-1,NA,TRBV29-1,NA,TGCAGCGTTTGGGACAATGAGCAGTTCTTC,CSVWDNEQFF
TRBJ1-4,TRBD1,TRBV11-2,NA,TGTGCCAGCTCAACCGGTGAGGGGGCCGCAACTAATGAAAAACTGTTTTTT,CASSTGEGAATNEKLFF
TRBJ1-5,NA,TRBV19,NA,TGTGCCAGTAGTATAGCAGGGGGCAATCAGCCCCAGCATTTT,CASSIAGGNQPQHF
TRBJ1-1,NA,TRBV6-1,NA,TGTGCCAGCAGTACCCGGACACCGTCTGAAGCTTTCTTT,CASSTRTPSEAFF
TRBJ2-3,TRBD1,TRBV5-1,NA,TGCGCCAGCAGCCGAGATGGGACAGTTCTGGGAGCAGATACGCAGTATTTT,CASSRDGTVLGADTQYF
TRBJ1-5,NA,TRBV19,NA,TGTGCCAGTAAGGTCGGGGTGGACAATCAGCCCCAGCATTTT,CASKVGVDNQPQHF
TRBJ1-2,NA,TRBV10-3,NA,TGTGCCATCAGTGAGACCGACACAGGGCTTGGCTACACCTTC,CAISETDTGLGYTF
TRBJ1-3,NA,TRBV23-1,NA,TGCGCCAGCAGTCACCTTAGCCGCTACCTATCCCTTATCTCTGGAAACACCATATATTTT,CASSHLSRYLSLISGNTIYF
TRBJ1-6,NA,TRBV5-1,NA,TGCGCCAGCAGCTCACAGGCAGCAGGAAATTCACCCCTCCACTTT,CASSSQAAGNSPLHF
TRBJ1-2,TRBD1,TRBV10-3,NA,TGTGCCACAACGGAGGGGGCGGGCGGAGGCTACACCTTC,CATTEGAGGGYTF
TRBJ1-2,TRBD1,TRBV7-9,few,TGTGCCAGCAGCCTGGACAGGACTTATGGCTACACCTTC,CASSLDRTYGYTF
TRBJ1-1,NA,TRBV28,NA,TGTGCCAGCAGTACGTACAAGAACACTGAAGCTTTCTTT,CASSTYKNTEAFF
TRBJ2-3,NA,TRBV2,NA,TGTGCCAGCAGTGTCCATAGAAGAAGCACAGGCACAGATACGCAGTATTTT,CASSVHRRSTGTDTQYF
TRBJ2-5,NA,TRBV18,NA,TGTGCCAGCTCACCCGGACTACAAGAGACCCAGTACTTC,CASSPGLQETQYF
TRBJ2-7,NA,TRBV6-5,NA,TGTGCCAGCAGCTCGACAATCAGGCAGTACTTC,CASSSTIRQYF
TRBJ2-5,NA,TRBV7-2,NA,TGTGCCAGCAGCTTACCCGGGACCCAGTACTTC,CASSLPGTQYF
TRBJ1-2,TRBD1,TRBV7-2,NA,TGTGCCAGCAGCTCGGGACAGGGGGCGCTGGGTCGGCATGGCTACACCTTC,CASSSGQGALGRHGYTF
TRBJ1-4,NA,TRBV5-1,NA,TGCGCCAGCAGCTTTGGCATCGGGGGGGATGAAAAACTGTTTTTT,CASSFGIGGDEKLFF
TRBJ1-6,NA,TRBV5-6,NA,TGTGCCAGCAGCCCGACAGGACCGAGCTCCTATAATTCACCCCTCCACTTT,CASSPTGPSSYNSPLHF
TRBJ1-2,NA,TRBV19,few,TGTGCCAGTAGCTCCTCGGTCCAGGCGGGACGGTTTGCTAACTATGGCTACACCTTC,CASSSSVQAGRFANYGYTF
TRBJ2-1,NA,TRBV7-9,few,TGTGCCAGCAGCGTCGGGACCTACAATGAGCAGTTCTTC,CASSVGTYNEQFF
TRBJ1-2,NA,TRBV28,NA,TGTGCCAGCAGATTGGGGGACTATGGCTACACCTTC,CASRLGDYGYTF
TRBJ2-3,TRBD2,TRBV4-1,NA,TGCGCCAGCAGCCGTGACATAGCGGGGGGGGATACGCAGTATTTT,CASSRDIAGGDTQYF
TRBJ1-1,NA,TRBV6-5,NA,TGTGCCAGCAGTGCCTTAACATCCGGCGTGGGAGAAGCTTTCTTT,CASSALTSGVGEAFF
TRBJ1-3,TRBD1,TRBV30,once,TGTGCCTGGGCTACCGGGACAGGGGCTGGAAACACCATATATTTT,CAWATGTGAGNTIYF
TRBJ1-3,NA,TRBV19,NA,TGTGCCAGTAGTAGCGGTACAACTGGAAACACCATATATTTT,CASSSGTTGNTIYF
TRBJ1-6,NA,TRBV6-5,few,TGTGCCAGCAGTTACCGACCGACTCGTCCTAATTCACCCCTCCACTTT,CASSYRPTRPNSPLHF
TRBJ1-1,NA,TRBV28,NA,TGTGCCAGCAGTTTAGTAAGGGGTGAAGCTTTCTTT,CASSLVRGEAFF
TRBJ2-2,NA,TRBV6-5,NA,TGTGCCAGCAGAGCGCAAGTACTGAACACCGGGGAGCTGTTTTTT,CASRAQVLNTGELFF
TRBJ1-2,TRBD1,TRBV28,NA,TGTGCCAGCAGTCCCGGGACAGGGGGAGGATATGGCTACACCTTC,CASSPGTGGGYGYTF
TRBJ1-4,TRBD1,TRBV4-2,NA,TGTGCCAGCACCACAAGCGAGGGACAGGCTTTTTTT,CASTTSEGQAFF
TRBJ1-1,NA,TRBV2,NA,TGTGCCAGCAGTGATGGTCGACAAACCAACACTGAAGCTTTCTTT,CASSDGRQTNTEAFF
TRBJ1-1,NA,TRBV30,NA,TGTGCCTGGAGTCGGTCAGTTCAGACTGAAGCTTTCTTT,CAWSRSVQTEAFF
TRBJ2-3,NA,TRBV5-4,NA,TGTGCCAGCAGTTACGGGACTCATAGCACAGATACGCAGTATTTT,CASSYGTHSTDTQYF
TRBJ2-7,NA,TRBV7-9,NA,TGTGCCAGCAGCACCACCGGAGGGTCCTACGAGCAGTACTTC,CASSTTGGSYEQYF
TRBJ1-2,NA,TRBV10-1,NA,TGCGCCAGCAGTGACAGGCTTTATGGCTACACCTTC,CASSDRLYGYTF
TRBJ1-6,NA,TRBV5-1,NA,TGCGCCAGCAGCTTGGAGGGCCGGGGATCACCCCTCCACTTT,CASSLEGRGSPLHF
TRBJ1-2,NA,TRBV5-1,NA,TGCGCCAGCAGCCCCACCTCACGAGAGGGCTACACCTTC,CASSPTSREGYTF
TRBJ2-4,TRBD2,TRBV5-4,NA,TGTGCCAGCAGCTATAGCGGGGGGAGGAGAAACATTCAGTACTTC,CASSYSGGRRNIQYF
TRBJ1-2,TRBD1,TRBV7-2,NA,TGTGCCAGCAGCGGCGAACAGGGGGCAGATGGCTACACCTTC,CASSGEQGADGYTF
TRBJ2-5,NA,TRBV4-3,few,TGCGCCAGCAGCCAAGAAGAGGGACGTACCAGGTACTTC,CASSQEEGRTRYF
TRBJ2-7,NA,TRBV18,few,TGTGCCAGCTCATCAGAGACAGGAAGTCGTGTCGAGCAGTACTTC,CASSSETGSRVEQYF